The next 5 T cell receptor beta chains were all read from a single sample in a study of cytomegalovirus exposure and HLA in healthy donors (dated by TCRdb to 2015 to 2018). To prepare the library, the immunoSEQ multiplex PCR assay was applied. The multiplex PCR relied on a mix of 60 forward primers for TCR Vbeta segments and 13 reverse primers for TCR Jbeta segments. Held by TCRdb, this immuneACCESS table contains in-frame sequences only and omits some clones. Under half of the omission traces to an unresolved V gene where checked; the cause of the rest is unknown. The sample has more than 95,000 clones on record, approximately 78% of them singletons. Roughly 5.9% of the sample belongs to the ten largest clones. Sequenced sample: PBMCs. Receptors were obtained from a woman aged 40-49 years in good health and CMV-seronegative.

The rearrangement joins TRBV11-2 to TRBJ2-1, with no clear D. CDR3 length: 14 residues. Germline lookup yields CDR1 SGHAT and CDR2 FQNNGV. Trimming removed 1 base at V and 0 bases at J, with 4 bases between. The CDR3 reads CASSLVGSYNEQFF. The CDR3 nucleotides read TGTGCCAGCAGCTTAGTCGGCTCCTACAATGAGCAGTTCTTC. Variable domain in full (rest from reference TRBV11-2 and TRBJ2-1): EAGVAQSPRYKIIEKRQSVAFWCNPISGHATLYWYQQILGQGPKLLIQFQNNGVVDDSQLPKDRFSAERLKGVDSTLKIQPAKLEDSAVYLCASSLVGSYNEQFFGPGTRLTVL.

The CDR3: CASNQNYEQYF. In nucleotides, the CDR3 is TGTGCCAGCAACCAGAACTACGAGCAGTACTTC. This rearrangement joins TRBV28 to TRBJ2-7; D gene ambiguous. This CDR3 region has 11 residues. Germline values: CDR1 MDHEN, CDR2 SYDVKM. Deletions cut 7 bases from V and 3 bases from J, with 7 bases between.

The chain has TRBV9 and TRBJ1-2; 7 nucleotides line up with TRBD1. With 4 bases clipped from V and 6 bases from J, the junction kept 6 bases outside the gene matches. CDR3 length: 13 residues. Germline V gene lookup returns CDR1 SGDLS and CDR2 YYNGEE. CDR3 nucleotide sequence: TGTGCCAGCAGCCCTCGACAGGGTCATGGCTACACCTTC. Amino acid sequence: CASSPRQGHGYTF.

This chain joins TRBV11-2 and TRBJ2-3; TRBD2 agrees at 10 bases. The V and J ends lost 1 base and 2 bases, in that order; junction bases with no gene match: 6. The V gene's germline CDR1 is SGHAT and CDR2 FQNNGV. This CDR3 spans 17 amino acids. The DNA for the CDR3 is TGTGCCAGCAGCTTAGGGCGGCTAGCGGGAGCCACAGATACGCAGTATTTT. This sequence encodes CASSLGRLAGATDTQYF.

This sequence joins TRBV7-9 and TRBJ2-7; 9 nucleotides match TRBD2. The CDR3 is 14 residues long. With V trimmed by 3 bases and J by 2 bases, 2 bases remained unmatched. Germline assignment: CDR1 SEHNR and CDR2 FQNEAQ (reference sequence). The CDR3 region has the DNA TGTGCCAGCAGCTTCGGCGGGAGGGCCTACGAGCAGTACTTC. Amino acids: CASSFGGRAYEQYF.